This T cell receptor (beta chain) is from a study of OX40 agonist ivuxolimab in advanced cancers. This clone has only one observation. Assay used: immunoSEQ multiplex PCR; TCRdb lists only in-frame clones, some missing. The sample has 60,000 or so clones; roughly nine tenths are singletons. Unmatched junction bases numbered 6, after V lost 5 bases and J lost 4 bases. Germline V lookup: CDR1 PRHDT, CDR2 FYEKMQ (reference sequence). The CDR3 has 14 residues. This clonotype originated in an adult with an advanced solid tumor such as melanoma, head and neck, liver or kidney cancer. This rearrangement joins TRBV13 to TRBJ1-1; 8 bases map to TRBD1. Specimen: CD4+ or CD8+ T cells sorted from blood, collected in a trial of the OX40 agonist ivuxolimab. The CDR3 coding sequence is TGTGCCAGCAGCAAAGGACAGGGCCTCACTGAAGCTTTCTTT. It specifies CASSKGQGLTEAFF. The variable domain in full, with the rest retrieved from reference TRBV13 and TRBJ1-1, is AAGVIQSPRHLIKEKRETATLKCYPIPRHDTVYWYQQGPGQDPQFLISFYEKMQSDKGSIPDRFSAQQFSDYHSELNMSSLELGDSALYFCASSKGQGLTEAFFGQGTRLTVV.